One sample yielded the 29 T cell receptor beta chains listed below, sequenced in a study of Graves' ophthalmopathy and Graves' hyperthyroidism. Using RNA transcripts, the TCR beta CDR3 regions were amplified. First-round RT-PCR with HTBI primers preceded a second-round multiplex PCR. Via MiXCR, TCRdb re-called the multiplex PCR reads, giving one row per CDR3 protein. The sample lists around 470,000 distinct CDR3 sequences; roughly 14% were seen once. Sequencing input: blood. These receptors were collected from a woman in her 30s with Graves' ophthalmopathy.

This clonotype was counted a few times. The chain links TRBV30 to TRBJ2-7; no definite D call. CDR3 length: 14 residues. Germline V CDR1 and CDR2: GTSNPN, SVGIG (reference sequence). Trimming shortened V by 7 bases and J by 9 bases, and 25 bases separated the two germline ends. The CDR3 region has the DNA TGTGCCTTGGAAACGGGTAGACGAGCAAAAGGGCAGTACTTC. It codes for CALETGRRAKGQYF.

This clonotype was detected ten times or more. The CDR3 spells CASSPGDYEQYF. The CDR3 DNA sequence: TGTGCCAGCTCTCCGGGAGATTACGAGCAGTACTTC. This chain uses TRBV12-3 or TRBV12-4 with TRBJ2-7; D is possibly TRBD2 (6 bases). This CDR3 spans 12 amino acids. V lost 8 bases, J lost 4 bases, and 12 bases lay in between.

This clonotype showed up many times. The chain links TRBV11-2 to TRBJ1-2; a weak D match, TRBD1 (6 bases). This CDR3 spans 17 amino acids. Trimming removed 3 bases at V and 4 bases at J, with 21 bases between. From germline, CDR1 is SGHAT and CDR2 FQNNGV. The CDR3 spells CASSLGATATATYGYTF. In DNA form, the CDR3 reads TGTGCCAGCAGCTTGGGGGCGACAGCCACCGCAACCTATGGCTACACCTTC.

The sample holds a few counts of this clonotype. The chain couples TRBV19 to TRBJ2-2, with D perhaps matching TRBD1 (6 bases). This CDR3 has 15 amino acids. Germline-derived CDR1 and CDR2 are LNHDA and SQIVND (reference sequence). The V gene lost 4 bases and the J gene lost 5 bases, with 14 bases spanning the gap. CDR3 loop: CASSTRTDPTGELFF. The CDR3 DNA follows: TGTGCCAGTAGTACGCGGACAGATCCTACCGGGGAGCTGTTTTTT.

This clonotype was counted at least ten times. The chain has TRBV27 and TRBJ2-5; 15 bases line up with TRBD2. Germline V gives CDR1 MNHEY, CDR2 SMNVEV (reference sequence). The CDR3 is 17 amino acids. The trim removed 5 bases at V and 0 bases at J, leaving 4 bases unmatched. DNA of the CDR3: TGTGCCAGCAGTCTGGGACTAGCGGGAGGTTACCAAGAGACCCAGTACTTC. Translating gives CASSLGLAGGYQETQYF.

This clonotype has a count of ten or more. This chain connects TRBV6-5 to TRBJ1-1, with TRBD1 as a possible D gene (5 bases). In germline, CDR1 is MNHEY, CDR2 SVGAGI. The CDR3 loop spans 13 amino acids. V was clipped by 6 bases and J by 7 bases, with 15 bases between them. CDR3 loop: CASRFQGVGEAFF. The CDR3 DNA is TGTGCCAGCAGATTCCAGGGTGTTGGTGAAGCTTTCTTT.

This clonotype was picked up many times. The chain carries TRBV12-3 or TRBV12-4 and TRBJ1-2; D ambiguous. Deletions cut 8 bases from V and 4 bases from J, with 8 bases between. This CDR3 comprises 11 residues. This chain's CDR3 is CASRPPYGYTF. The CDR3 coding sequence is TGTGCCAGCCGACCGCCCTATGGCTACACCTTC.

This clonotype was counted many times. The chain carries TRBV30 and TRBJ2-5; D not certain. Germline V gene lookup returns CDR1 GTSNPN and CDR2 SVGIG (reference sequence). This CDR3 contains 11 residues. Trimming pared 3 bases from V and 2 bases from J, leaving 4 bases between. This chain's CDR3 is CAWSPQETQYF. The DNA for the CDR3 is TGTGCCTGGAGCCCTCAAGAGACCCAGTACTTC.

The sample holds many counts of this clonotype. The chain links TRBV18 to TRBJ2-2; D is uncertain. The V end lost 3 bases, the J end lost 0 bases, and 8 bases lay between the germline ends. CDR1 and CDR2 from the germline V gene are KGHSH and LQKENI. There are 15 residues in the CDR3. CDR3 sequence reads: CASSPLGPNTGELFF. The DNA of the CDR3 is TGTGCCAGCTCACCCCTTGGCCCGAACACCGGGGAGCTGTTTTTT.

This clonotype was seen ten or more times. The chain is built from TRBV7-9 and TRBJ2-5; 13 nucleotides line up with TRBD2. V trimming: 5 bases; J trimming: 4 bases; junction bases outside the gene matches: 7. The CDR3 is made up of 16 amino acids. The germline gives CDR1 SEHNR, CDR2 FQNEAQ (reference sequence). The CDR3 is CASSMPGLAGRETQYF. DNA for the CDR3: TGTGCCAGCAGCATGCCGGGACTAGCGGGACGAGAGACCCAGTACTTC.

The rearrangement joins TRBV30 to TRBJ1-1; D ambiguous. Germline loops: CDR1 GTSNPN, CDR2 SVGIG (reference sequence). Trimming left V 2 bases short and J 7 bases short, with 17 bases between. The CDR3 totals 14 residues. The CDR3 coding sequence is TGTGCCTGGAGTCCCCTAAGCGGACTCCATGAAGCTTTCTTT. This translates into CAWSPLSGLHEAFF.

This clonotype was observed many times. This chain connects TRBV4-1 to TRBJ1-5, with D possibly TRBD1 on 5 matching bases. V was shortened by 1 base and J by 2 bases, with 9 bases between the two germline ends. Germline values: CDR1 MGHRA, CDR2 YSYEKL. The CDR3 loop spans 15 amino acids. CDR3 nucleotides: TGCGCCAGCAGCCAAGGATTGGGACGCAATCAGCCCCAGCATTTT. It is translated as CASSQGLGRNQPQHF.

In this sample, this clonotype turned up a few times. The gene calls are TRBV19 and TRBJ1-5, with D unclear. The germline gives CDR1 LNHDA, CDR2 SQIVND (reference sequence). The CDR3 runs 11 residues. Here the CDR3 DNA reads TGTTTGAGGTTTAGCAATCAGCCCCAGCATTTT. It codes for CLRFSNQPQHF.

This clonotype was seen a few times. The chain combines TRBV6-1 with TRBJ2-5; 9 positions match TRBD2. Germline CDR1 is MNHNS and CDR2 is SASEGT. Trimming at V came to 6 bases and at J to 5 bases, leaving 10 bases not matched to a gene. CDR3 size: 15 residues. The CDR3: CASRLIAGARETQYF. The CDR3 DNA follows: TGTGCCAGCAGGCTGATAGCGGGAGCGCGGGAGACCCAGTACTTC.

This clonotype was found many times. The chain recombines TRBV9 with TRBJ1-6; TRBD1 matches 9 bases. This CDR3 is 14 amino acids long. V gave up 3 bases and J gave up 6 bases; unmatched junction bases: 1. Looked up from germline, CDR1 is SGDLS and CDR2 is YYNGEE. Here the CDR3 DNA reads TGTGCCAGCAGCGCGGACAGGGGTAATTCACCCCTCCACTTT. Encoded protein: CASSADRGNSPLHF.

At least ten counts were recorded for this clonotype. The chain has TRBV27 and TRBJ2-7; D may be TRBD1 (6 bases). CDR3 length: 13 amino acids. CDR1 and CDR2 from the germline V gene are MNHEY and SMNVEV (reference sequence). Between the trimmed V and J ends, which lost 8 bases and 3 bases, there was a span of 14 bases. CDR3 sequence: CASVGRGIYEQYF. DNA for the CDR3: TGTGCCAGCGTCGGCAGGGGAATCTACGAGCAGTACTTC.

This clonotype has only a few counts. The chain is built from TRBV18 and TRBJ2-5; 9 positions match TRBD1. The CDR3 consists of 18 residues. With V trimmed by 3 bases and J by 0 bases, 11 bases remained unmatched. CDR1 KGHSH and CDR2 LQKENI come from the germline V gene. Here the CDR3 reads CASSPRGPGTGNQETQYF. The CDR3 nucleotides read TGTGCCAGCTCACCCCGGGGTCCCGGGACAGGGAACCAAGAGACCCAGTACTTC.

Note on this clonotype: A clone one base away is much larger, so this may be a read error. The chain combines TRBV2 with TRBJ2-7; no definite D call. The V gene lost 6 bases and the J gene lost 1 base, with 13 bases spanning the gap. The CDR3 sequence is 14 residues long. In germline, CDR1 is SNHLY, CDR2 FYNNEI. CDR3 coding DNA: TGTGCCAGCAGGGACCCAACGGAATCCTACGAGCAGTACGTC. It translates to CASRDPTESYEQYV.

This clonotype was detected a few times. V usage is TRBV19 and J usage is TRBJ1-1; possible D gene TRBD1, 5 bases. Trimming took off 3 bases at V and 0 bases at J, with 17 bases between the two ends. Per germline, CDR1 LNHDA and CDR2 SQIVND (reference sequence). The CDR3 extends over 17 amino acids. The CDR3 bases are TGTGCCAGTAGTATCTACGGGGGACTTCGCATGAACACTGAAGCTTTCTTT. It codes for CASSIYGGLRMNTEAFF.

This clonotype was found a few times. The chain employs TRBV20-1 and TRBJ2-7; 10 positions match TRBD1. The CDR3 is 17 residues long. Germline-derived CDR1 and CDR2 are DFQATT and SNEGSKA (reference sequence). The trim removed 1 base at V and 7 bases at J, leaving 16 bases unmatched. CDR3 DNA: TGCAGTGCTAGAGGTTACGCCGATGGGACAGGGGTGTGGGAGCAGTACTTC. It specifies CSARGYADGTGVWEQYF.

J is TRBJ2-5 and V is TRBV28, with D maybe TRBD2 (6 bases). Trimming took off 2 bases at V and 4 bases at J, with 14 bases between the two ends. The CDR3 contains 15 residues. Germline assignment: CDR1 MDHEN and CDR2 SYDVKM. As DNA, the CDR3 is TGTGCCAGCAGTTTAGTGGCTAGCGTGGGAGAGACCCAGTACTTC. Amino acid sequence: CASSLVASVGETQYF.

The rearrangement links TRBV27 to TRBJ1-3; 7 nucleotides agree with TRBD1. The length of the CDR3 is 14 residues. Looked up from germline, CDR1 is MNHEY and CDR2 is SMNVEV (reference sequence). Trimming cost V 6 bases and J 4 bases; bases outside gene matches: 6. The CDR3 sequence is CASSPWTGGNTIYF. CDR3 bases: TGTGCCAGCAGCCCTTGGACAGGAGGAAACACCATATATTTT.

The table lists this clonotype with many counts. The V and J genes are TRBV15 and TRBJ2-4; TRBD2 is a possible D gene (5 bases). CDR1 and CDR2 from the germline V gene are LNHNV and YYDKDF (reference sequence). Trimming shortened V by 7 bases and J by 7 bases, and 17 bases separated the two germline ends. The CDR3 consists of 14 residues. In nucleotides, the CDR3 is TGTGCCACCACTCCAGAGGGTAGGCGGAACATTCAGTACTTC. This sequence encodes CATTPEGRRNIQYF.

This clonotype was counted only a few times. V and J are TRBV7-3 and TRBJ2-1, with a weak D call TRBD1 (6 bases). The CDR3 is 14 residues long. V was trimmed by 5 bases and J by 6 bases, leaving 14 bases between them. Looked up from germline, CDR1 is SGHTA and CDR2 is FQGTGA. CDR3 sequence: CASSHTGLLNEQFF. Here the CDR3 DNA reads TGTGCCAGCAGCCACACAGGGCTGCTCAATGAGCAGTTCTTC. Full variable domain (rest looked up from reference TRBV7-3 and TRBJ2-1): GAGVSQTPSNKVTEKGKYVELRCDPISGHTALYWYRQSLGQGPEFLIYFQGTGAADDSGLPNDRFFAVRPEGSVSTLKIQRTERGDSAVYLCASSHTGLLNEQFFGPGTRLTVL.

This clonotype was counted a single time. This chain joins TRBV28 and TRBJ2-2; D ambiguous. CDR3 length: 13 residues. V lost 3 bases and J 4 bases, leaving 6 bases between the germline ends. Germline-derived CDR1 and CDR2 are MDHEN and SYDVKM. In DNA, the CDR3 is TGTGCCAGCAGTTTGGACGGCACCGGGGAGCTGTTTTTT. This translates into CASSLDGTGELFF.

This clonotype was counted many times. V usage is TRBV25-1 and J usage is TRBJ2-5, with TRBD1 identical over 7 bases. The V gene's germline CDR1 is MGHDK and CDR2 SYGVNS. Trimming removed 5 bases from V and 5 bases from J; junction bases left unmatched: 8. The CDR3 runs to 14 residues. The CDR3 region is CASSRTGARETQYF. The CDR3 bases are TGTGCCAGCAGTAGGACAGGAGCACGGGAGACCCAGTACTTC.

This clonotype was detected many times. CDR3: CASQSYEQYF. CDR3 nucleotide sequence: TGTGCCAGCCAGTCCTACGAGCAGTACTTC. The chain has TRBV2 and TRBJ2-7; D remains unclear. The CDR3 runs 10 residues. Trimming took off 8 bases at V and 1 base at J, with 3 bases between the two ends. Germline lookup yields CDR1 SNHLY and CDR2 FYNNEI.

This clonotype has at least ten counts. The rearrangement links TRBV20-1 to TRBJ2-7; the D is unclear. Trimming shortened V by 5 bases and J by 2 bases, and 16 bases separated the two germline ends. The CDR3 is made up of 14 amino acids. The V gene's germline CDR1 is DFQATT and CDR2 SNEGSKA (reference sequence). CDR3 sequence reads: CSAPVKVAPYEQYF. CDR3 sequence (DNA): TGCAGTGCTCCCGTTAAGGTAGCTCCCTACGAGCAGTACTTC.

The table lists this clonotype with many counts. This sequence joins TRBV11-1 and TRBJ2-2; 7 bases align to TRBD1. This CDR3 has 16 amino acids. The V segment lost 5 bases and the J segment 5 bases; nucleotides outside the gene matches: 11. Germline assignment: CDR1 SGHAT and CDR2 FQDESV (reference sequence). The CDR3 DNA sequence: TGTGCCAGCAGCGACATCCGGGACAGACGGACCGGGGAGCTGTTTTTT. It encodes CASSDIRDRRTGELFF.